This TCR beta chain came from a study of CXCR3-negative and CXCR3-positive naive CD8 T cells. Study observations and caveats: For the naive subsets, surface CD5 was similar, and TCR strength was inferred from TRB CDR3 properties. Naive cells used TRBV-TRBJ genes in much the same way whether CXCR3-negative or CXCR3-positive; memory cells did not. Memory CD8+ cells showed much lower diversity, while both naive subsets displayed comparably high diversity.

CDR1 SQVTM and CDR2 ANQGSEA come from the germline V gene. This CDR3 comprises 11 residues. Remarks on this clonotype: The target antigen is unknown.

UMI labels and 5' RACE were used to prepare the TRB cDNA libraries. Using the 5' RACE reads, TCRdb records one entry per CDR3 protein without DNA. The sample data list roughly 48,000 distinct CDR3 sequences. This rearrangement joins TRBV29-1 to TRBJ2-7; TCRdb gives TRBD1 as the D gene, but with no DNA this cannot be confirmed. The sample taken for sequencing was memory CD8+ T cells from blood. The receptor comes from a human donor in good health. Some clones in this sample may be carry-over from other donors' samples. This CDR3 reads CSVGVGDEQYF.